Given below is one TCR beta chain in context. This sample is part of a study of blood T cell repertoires in COVID-19. Study-wide background: COVID-19 samples collected from the United States, Italy and Spain covered acute and convalescent phases. PBMCs, B-cell-depleted T cells, or T cells provided the cDNA or gDNA that made up the material.

As handled by the study authors: Researchers report that nucleated cell counts were estimated from reference gene primer amplification. Assay: immunoSEQ multiplex PCR; the TCRdb copy retains only in-frame clones and omits some. The V and J calls and clone size were taken over from that table, and D and trimming were inferred from the DNA. The table records some 240,000 clones, roughly 80% of them present only once. Per the germline V gene, CDR1 is SGHDT and CDR2 is YYEEEE. CDR3 length: 17 amino acids. V shed 4 bases, J shed 3 bases, and the junction held 14 bases outside the gene matches. The rearrangement links TRBV5-6 to TRBJ2-7; 9 nucleotides line up with TRBD1. Sequenced input: peripheral blood. The sequence was obtained from a woman older than 75 with acute or convalescent COVID-19. The CDR3 here is CASSQPEPGTGFYEQYF. CDR3 nucleotides: TGTGCCAGCAGCCAACCCGAACCCGGGACAGGGTTCTACGAGCAGTACTTC.